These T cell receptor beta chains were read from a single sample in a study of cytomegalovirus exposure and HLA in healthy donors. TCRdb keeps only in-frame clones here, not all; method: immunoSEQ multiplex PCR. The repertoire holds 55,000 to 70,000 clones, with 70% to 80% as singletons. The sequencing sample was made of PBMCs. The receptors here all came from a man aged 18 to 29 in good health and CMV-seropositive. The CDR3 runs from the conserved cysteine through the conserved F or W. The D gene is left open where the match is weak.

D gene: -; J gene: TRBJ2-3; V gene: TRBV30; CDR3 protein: CAWSLNTDTQYF
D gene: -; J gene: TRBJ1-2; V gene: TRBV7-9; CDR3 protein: CASSKQANYGYTF
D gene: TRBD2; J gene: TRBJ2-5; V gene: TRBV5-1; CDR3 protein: CASTQTSGSGETQYF
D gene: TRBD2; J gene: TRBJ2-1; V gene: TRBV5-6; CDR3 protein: CASSLAGGNNEQFF
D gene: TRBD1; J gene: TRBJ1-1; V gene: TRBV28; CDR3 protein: CATYQGENTEAFF
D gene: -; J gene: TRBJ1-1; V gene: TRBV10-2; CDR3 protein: CASSAQQGPYTEAFF
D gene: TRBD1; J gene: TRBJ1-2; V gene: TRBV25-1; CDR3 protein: CASIGTGGAGGYTF
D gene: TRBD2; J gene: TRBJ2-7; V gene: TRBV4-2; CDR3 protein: CASSQDWAVAGLYEQYF
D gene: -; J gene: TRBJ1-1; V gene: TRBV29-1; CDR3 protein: CSVWDTANTEAFF
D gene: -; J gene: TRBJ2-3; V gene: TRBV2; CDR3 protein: CASRDIGGSSDTQYF
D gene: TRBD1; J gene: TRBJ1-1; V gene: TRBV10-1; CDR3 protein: CASSRTGGNTEAFF
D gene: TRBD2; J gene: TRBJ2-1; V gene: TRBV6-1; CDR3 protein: CASSELAGSYNEQFF
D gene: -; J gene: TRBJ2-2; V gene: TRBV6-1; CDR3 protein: CASSEDPETGELFF
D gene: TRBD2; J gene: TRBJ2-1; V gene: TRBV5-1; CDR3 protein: CASSPSGTYNEQFF
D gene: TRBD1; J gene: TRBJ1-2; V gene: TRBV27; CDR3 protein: CASRTRQGDGYTF
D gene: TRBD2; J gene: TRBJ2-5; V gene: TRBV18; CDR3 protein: CASSPRTSHETQYF
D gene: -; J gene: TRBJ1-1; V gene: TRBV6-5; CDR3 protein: CASSHPERGWSEAFF
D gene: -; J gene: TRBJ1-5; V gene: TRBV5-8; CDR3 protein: CASSLVLQPQHF
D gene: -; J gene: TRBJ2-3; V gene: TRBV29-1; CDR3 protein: CSVFQSTDTQYF
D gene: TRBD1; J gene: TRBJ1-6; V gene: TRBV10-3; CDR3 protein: CATTSGQGLGNSPLHF
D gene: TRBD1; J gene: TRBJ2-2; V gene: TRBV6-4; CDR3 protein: CASSGTGVTGELFF
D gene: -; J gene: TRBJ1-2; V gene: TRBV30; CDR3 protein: CAWSVGVGGYTF
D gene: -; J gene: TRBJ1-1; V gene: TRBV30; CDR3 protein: CAWKSRENTEAFF
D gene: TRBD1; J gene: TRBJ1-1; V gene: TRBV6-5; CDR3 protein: CASSLSAGGWTEAFF
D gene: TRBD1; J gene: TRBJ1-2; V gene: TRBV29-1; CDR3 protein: CSVFQGADGYTF
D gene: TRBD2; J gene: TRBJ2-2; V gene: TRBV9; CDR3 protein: CASSVPRGADTGELFF
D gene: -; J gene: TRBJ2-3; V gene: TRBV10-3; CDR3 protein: CAISEWSRDTDTQYF
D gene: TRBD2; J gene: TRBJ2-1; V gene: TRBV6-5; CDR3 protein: CASRSHKAGADEQFF
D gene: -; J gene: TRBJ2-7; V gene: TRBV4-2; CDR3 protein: CASSQGNTDYEQYF
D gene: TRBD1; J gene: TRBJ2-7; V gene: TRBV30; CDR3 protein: CAWSFRPGTGAYEQYF
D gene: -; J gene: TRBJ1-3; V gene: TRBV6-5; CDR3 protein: CASRYRETGNTIYF
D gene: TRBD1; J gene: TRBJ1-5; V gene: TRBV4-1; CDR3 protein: CASSQPGRGRNQPQHF
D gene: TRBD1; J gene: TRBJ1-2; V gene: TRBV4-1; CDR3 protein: CASSPGGYGYTF
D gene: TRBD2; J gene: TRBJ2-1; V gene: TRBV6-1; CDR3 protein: CASGGLARVHEQFF
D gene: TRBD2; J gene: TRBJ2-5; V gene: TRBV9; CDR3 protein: CASSASGSGETQYF
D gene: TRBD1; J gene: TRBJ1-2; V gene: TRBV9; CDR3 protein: CASSPRQGGDYGYTF
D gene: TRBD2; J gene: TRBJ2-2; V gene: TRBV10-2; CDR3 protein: CASRIAGGAGELFF
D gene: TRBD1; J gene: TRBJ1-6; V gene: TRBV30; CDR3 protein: CAALTGEYSPLHF
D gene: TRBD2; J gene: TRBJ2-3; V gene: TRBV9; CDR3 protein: CASSLGLVRPDTQYF
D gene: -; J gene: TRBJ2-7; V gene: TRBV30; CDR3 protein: CAWSGQPTYEQYF
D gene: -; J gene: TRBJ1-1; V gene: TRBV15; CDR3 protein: CATSRTDMNTEAFF
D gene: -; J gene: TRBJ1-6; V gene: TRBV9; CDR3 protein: CASSEAGYNSPLHF
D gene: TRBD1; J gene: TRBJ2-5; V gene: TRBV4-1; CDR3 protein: CASSQGDRGTQETQYF
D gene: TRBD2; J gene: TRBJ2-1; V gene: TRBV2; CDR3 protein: CASSELAGGLSEQFF
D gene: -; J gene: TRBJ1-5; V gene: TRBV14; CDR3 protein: CASSQDWAQPQHF
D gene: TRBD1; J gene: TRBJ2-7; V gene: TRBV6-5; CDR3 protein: CASSWGQGAVEQYF
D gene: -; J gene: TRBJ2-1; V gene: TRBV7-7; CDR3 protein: CASSLGSNGRNEQFF
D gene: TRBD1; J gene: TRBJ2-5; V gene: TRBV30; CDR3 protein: CAWSGTVQETQYF
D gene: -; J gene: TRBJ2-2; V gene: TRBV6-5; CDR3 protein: CATTRVGGTGELFF
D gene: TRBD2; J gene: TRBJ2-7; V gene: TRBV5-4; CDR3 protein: CASSLALAVPLDEQYF
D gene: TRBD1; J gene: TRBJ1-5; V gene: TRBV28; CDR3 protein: CASSLWGRGQPGQPQHF
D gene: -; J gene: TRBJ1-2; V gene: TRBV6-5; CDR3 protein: CASRRPDTHGYTF
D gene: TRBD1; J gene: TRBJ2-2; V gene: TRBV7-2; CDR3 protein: CASSPRQGPGELFF
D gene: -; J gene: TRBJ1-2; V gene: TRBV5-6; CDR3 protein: CASSLQGIGYGYTF
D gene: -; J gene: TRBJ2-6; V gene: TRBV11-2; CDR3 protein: CASSLQGAGANVLTF
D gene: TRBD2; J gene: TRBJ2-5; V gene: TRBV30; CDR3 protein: CAWKRGPLLETQYF
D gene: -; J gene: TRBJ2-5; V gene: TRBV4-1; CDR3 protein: CASSQESQGWETQYF
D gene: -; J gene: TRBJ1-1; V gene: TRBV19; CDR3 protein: CASSIDPSLNTEAFF